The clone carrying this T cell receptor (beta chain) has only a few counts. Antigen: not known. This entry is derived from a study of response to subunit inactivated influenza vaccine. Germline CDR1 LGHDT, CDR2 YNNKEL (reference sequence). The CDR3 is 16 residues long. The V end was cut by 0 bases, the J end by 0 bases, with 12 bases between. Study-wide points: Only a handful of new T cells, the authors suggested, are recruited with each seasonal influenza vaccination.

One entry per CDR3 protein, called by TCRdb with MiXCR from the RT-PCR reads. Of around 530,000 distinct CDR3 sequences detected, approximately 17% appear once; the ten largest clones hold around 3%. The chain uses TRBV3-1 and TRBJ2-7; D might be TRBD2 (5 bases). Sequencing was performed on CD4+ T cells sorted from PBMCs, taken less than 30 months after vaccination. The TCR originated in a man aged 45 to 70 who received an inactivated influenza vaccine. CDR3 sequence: CASSQDPLGSSYEQYF. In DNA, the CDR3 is TGTGCCAGCAGCCAAGATCCATTGGGGAGCTCCTACGAGCAGTACTTC.